This TCR beta chain comes out of a study of beta chain features in type 1 diabetes. Study-level information: Patients did not differ from healthy donors in age, gender or cell yield. Study-level findings and limits: Patients with type 1 diabetes carried fewer insertions and had more deletions at their VDJ junctions.

This clone was found a few times. Antigen: not known. The authors reverse transcribed all of the isolated RNA, so sequencing captured expressed TCRB transcripts. Sequenced naive, central memory and regulatory T cell samples produced an average of about 3.57 million reads. The method was immunoSEQ multiplex PCR; TCRdb's version includes in-frame clones alone and lacks a portion of them. The sample has roughly 610,000 clones; roughly a sixth are singletons. CDR3 length: 14 residues. Trimming pared 8 bases from V and 7 bases from J, leaving 21 bases between. Germline CDR1 reads SQVTM; CDR2 reads ANQGSEA. J is TRBJ2-1 and V is TRBV29-1; D is possibly TRBD1 (6 bases). This sequence originates from a man in his late teens or twenties in good health. Sequencing was carried out using naive CD4+ T cells from blood. The CDR3 DNA sequence: TGCAGCCTAATTCCCGGGACAAGGGTGAATGAGCAGTTCTTC. Translation: CSLIPGTRVNEQFF.